This T cell receptor beta chain was captured in a study of T-cell reconstitution after alpha-beta-depleted transplantation in children. General observations from the study: Alpha-beta T cells present about two months after transplant were reported to originate from several hundred expanded graft clones.

This CDR3 spans 16 amino acids. Germline V gene data show CDR1 as MNHEY and CDR2 as SVGAGI. Trimming left V 4 bases short and J 1 base short, with 15 bases between. A few counts support this clonotype. Its target is not known. It was with unique molecular identifiers that the TCRbeta library was prepared. Via MiXCR, TCRdb re-called the PCR reads, giving one row per CDR3 protein. The table lists 200,000 to 300,000 distinct CDR3 sequences, roughly a quarter of them singletons. This TCR was sampled from a girl aged 2-10 years with Fanconi anemia, due to receive a stem cell transplant. J is TRBJ2-3 and V is TRBV6-5; tentative D call: TRBD2 (6 bases). Sequenced material: PBMCs, taken before TCRalphabeta/CD19-depleted stem cell transplant. DNA for the CDR3: TGTGCCAGCAGTTCGGGACTTCTCCTAGGCACAGATACGCAGTATTTT. This codes for CASSSGLLLGTDTQYF.